This T cell receptor beta chain was obtained from a study of T cell changes during pregnancy in multiple sclerosis. Produced via immunoSEQ multiplex PCR; TCRdb's table is partial and in-frame only. The sample shows around 50,000 clones, about 83% of them seen only once. Trimming pared 3 bases from V and 1 base from J, leaving 6 bases between. The CDR3 has 13 residues. Germline V gene lookup returns CDR1 PRHDT and CDR2 FYEKMQ (reference sequence). Sample: peripheral blood from another person, used as feeder cells. V is TRBV13 and J is TRBJ2-5, with D possibly matching TRBD2 (5 bases). This TCR came from a human donor whose cells served as feeder cells for cultures in a pregnancy study. The CDR3 reads CASSFAGQETQYF. In DNA form, the CDR3 reads TGTGCCAGCAGCTTCGCGGGCCAAGAGACCCAGTACTTC.